The 30 T cell receptor beta chains below all came from one sample that was sequenced in a study of blood T cell repertoires in COVID-19 (dated by TCRdb to about 2020). Library generation was performed with the immunoSEQ multiplex PCR assay. The clones in this table, taken by TCRdb from immuneACCESS, are in-frame only. Not every clone is retained; where verified, under half of the shortfall comes from an unresolved V gene, and the cause of the rest is unknown. In this sample the table shows some 120,000 clones, about 83% of which occur a single time. Approximately 10% of the sample rests with the top ten. The source material was peripheral blood. Receptors were obtained from a man aged 55 to 70 with acute or convalescent COVID-19.

V is TRBV19 and J is TRBJ1-2; D is unclear. V was shortened by 5 bases and J by 4 bases, with 14 bases between the two germline ends. The germline gives CDR1 LNHDA, CDR2 SQIVND (reference sequence). The CDR3 totals 14 residues. The chain's CDR3 is CASSSRTGFYGYTF. CDR3 nucleotide sequence: TGTGCCAGTAGTTCCCGGACGGGGTTCTATGGCTACACCTTC.

V is TRBV5-1 and J is TRBJ2-3; TRBD2 aligns across 7 bases. Germline loops: CDR1 SGHRS, CDR2 YFSETQ. The trim removed 6 bases at V and 2 bases at J, leaving 9 bases unmatched. The CDR3 has 15 amino acids. DNA of the CDR3: TGCGCCAGCATGATGGGCGGGGGAAACACAGATACGCAGTATTTT. This encodes CASMMGGGNTDTQYF.

V and J are TRBV27 and TRBJ2-3, with TRBD2 matching 14 bases. CDR3 length: 16 residues. V lost 7 bases and J lost 7; bases outside the gene matches: 10. CDR1 and CDR2 (germline): MNHEY, SMNVEV (reference sequence). CDR3 coding DNA: TGTGCCAGCACCCTATGGGGACTAGCGGGAGAAAATACGCAGTATTTT. Its translation is CASTLWGLAGENTQYF.

The rearrangement links TRBV5-1 to TRBJ2-7, with D possibly TRBD1 on 6 matching bases. The germline gives CDR1 SGHRS, CDR2 YFSETQ. V lost 4 bases, J lost 5 bases, and 13 bases lay in between. The CDR3 length is 13 residues. For the CDR3, the DNA is TGCGCCAGCAGCCGGGCGCCAGGGGACGAGCAGTACTTC. This gives the protein CASSRAPGDEQYF.

This clone was counted between two and nine times. The CDR3 here is CASSPVTGSNQPQHF. The CDR3 DNA reads as TGTGCCAGCTCACCAGTGACAGGGAGTAATCAGCCCCAGCATTTT. The rearrangement uses TRBV18 and TRBJ1-5; 7 bases are shared with TRBD1. This CDR3 spans 15 amino acids. V lost 2 bases, J lost 4 bases, and 5 bases stayed unmatched. Germline CDR1 and CDR2: KGHSH and LQKENI.

CDR3 residues: CATSEGTHRDNEQFF. CDR3 nucleotide sequence: TGTGCCACCAGCGAGGGGACACACCGGGACAATGAGCAGTTCTTC. This chain uses TRBV15 with TRBJ2-1, with a tentative D call TRBD1 (6 bases). Trimming stripped 5 bases from V and 5 bases from J, with 16 bases between. The germline V gene has CDR1 LNHNV and CDR2 YYDKDF (reference sequence). The CDR3 length is 15 residues.

This clone was counted between two and nine times. The rearrangement links TRBV5-1 to TRBJ2-2; tentatively, D is TRBD1 (5 bases). Trimming cost V 5 bases and J 0 bases, with 14 bases left between them. Germline V gives CDR1 SGHRS, CDR2 YFSETQ. The CDR3 consists of 16 residues. The CDR3 bases are TGCGCCAGCAGGCCTACTTCAGGGACGAACACCGGGGAGCTGTTTTTT. This translates into CASRPTSGTNTGELFF.

V gene TRBV5-1 combines with J gene TRBJ1-2; 7 nucleotides line up with TRBD1. CDR3 size: 15 residues. V shed 0 bases and J 8 bases; nucleotides not matched to a gene: 10. The germline gives CDR1 SGHRS, CDR2 YFSETQ. This chain's CDR3 is CASSLEGAPAYGYTF. The CDR3 bases are TGCGCCAGCAGCTTGGAGGGGGCCCCGGCCTACGGCTACACCTTC.

The rearrangement uses TRBV5-4 and TRBJ2-5; 12 nucleotides align to TRBD2. The CDR3 is 17 residues long. CDR1 and CDR2 from the germline V gene are SGHNT and YYREEE (reference sequence). V was clipped by 4 bases and J by 4 bases; unmatched bases: 11. CDR3: CASSQGTSGWTRETQYF. CDR3 coding DNA: TGTGCCAGCAGCCAAGGGACTAGCGGGTGGACGAGAGAGACCCAGTACTTC.

The chain couples TRBV11-2 to TRBJ2-2; D is possibly TRBD1 (6 bases). V lost 4 bases to trimming and J lost 3 bases, with 12 bases between them. There are 15 residues in the CDR3. Germline assignment: CDR1 SGHAT and CDR2 FQNNGV. The CDR3 is CASSSTGTYTGELFF. CDR3 bases: TGTGCCAGCAGCTCGACAGGCACCTACACCGGGGAGCTGTTTTTT.

The chain has TRBV5-1 and TRBJ2-2, with TRBD2 matching over 16 bases. This CDR3 is 17 amino acids long. V gave up 4 bases and J gave up 3 bases; unmatched junction bases: 3. Germline values: CDR1 SGHRS, CDR2 YFSETQ. The CDR3 protein is CASSPGLAGGDTGELFF. The DNA for the CDR3 is TGCGCCAGCAGCCCGGGACTAGCGGGAGGGGACACCGGGGAGCTGTTTTTT.

This chain connects TRBV3-1 (or the pseudogene TRBV3-2) to TRBJ2-7; weak D call: TRBD1 (6 bases). This CDR3 spans 12 amino acids. Looked up from germline, CDR1 is LGHDT and CDR2 is YNNKEL (reference sequence). Between the trimmed V and J ends, which lost 1 base and 9 bases, there was a span of 10 bases. CDR3 coding DNA: TGTGCCAGCAGCCAAGGCCCGACAGGGCAGTACTTC. It encodes CASSQGPTGQYF.

Turning to this clone: This CDR3 is also generated by other DNA sequences in the sample. The chain combines TRBV29-1 with TRBJ2-1, with D maybe TRBD1 (5 bases). Trimming took off 6 bases at V and 2 bases at J, with 8 bases between the two ends. This CDR3 is 12 amino acids long. Germline V gene data show CDR1 as SQVTM and CDR2 as ANQGSEA. CDR3 sequence reads: CSVTVTYNEQFF. CDR3 nucleotide sequence: TGCAGCGTGACAGTTACCTACAATGAGCAGTTCTTC.

V and J are TRBV4-1 and TRBJ2-3; 10 bases align to TRBD1. The CDR3 runs to 17 residues. Trimming cost V 0 bases and J 4 bases; bases outside gene matches: 7. Germline CDR1 MGHRA, CDR2 YSYEKL. The CDR3 is CASSQESRGQGSDTQYF. The CDR3 bases are TGCGCCAGCAGCCAAGAATCTCGGGGACAGGGGTCAGATACGCAGTATTTT.

The count of this clone is one. The gene calls are TRBV6-5 and TRBJ2-5; 7 bases agree with TRBD1. The CDR3 length is 12 residues. J was trimmed by 3 bases and V by 7 bases; bases with no gene match: 2. Germline values: CDR1 MNHEY, CDR2 SVGAGI. For the CDR3, the DNA is TGTGCCAGCACCCAGGGGGAAGAGACCCAGTACTTC. It encodes CASTQGEETQYF.

This rearrangement joins TRBV6-5 to TRBJ2-3; 10 bases are shared with TRBD2. V gave up 6 bases and J gave up 1 base; unmatched junction bases: 4. Germline CDR1 MNHEY, CDR2 SVGAGI. This CDR3 contains 15 residues. CDR3 amino acids: CASSSAGGGTDTQYF. In DNA, the CDR3 is TGTGCCAGCAGCTCAGCGGGAGGGGGCACAGATACGCAGTATTTT.

This chain joins TRBV6-5 and TRBJ2-1; D gene ambiguous. This CDR3 region has 12 residues. Trimming stripped 9 bases from V and 9 bases from J, with 15 bases between. Germline values: CDR1 MNHEY, CDR2 SVGAGI. The CDR3, as DNA: TGTGCCAGTCACGGGTCGTTTGGTGAGCAGTTCTTC. As protein: CASHGSFGEQFF.

CDR3 nucleotide sequence: TGTGCCAGCAGCTTAGATCAGAGGAGGCTGCTTGGCTACACCTTC. Its protein product is CASSLDQRRLLGYTF. The chain is built from TRBV11-2 and TRBJ1-2; D uncertain. Germline V gene data show CDR1 as SGHAT and CDR2 as FQNNGV. Trimming removed 0 bases at V and 7 bases at J, with 15 bases between. CDR3 length: 15 amino acids.

The V call is TRBV19, the J call TRBJ2-3; 9 nucleotides align to TRBD2. The CDR3 contains 17 residues. Germline values: CDR1 LNHDA, CDR2 SQIVND (reference sequence). After removal of 7 bases from V and 2 bases from J, the junction contained 13 bases not matched to a gene. The CDR3 protein is CASTRGLAGLNTDTQYF. CDR3 nucleotides: TGTGCCAGTACCCGGGGGCTAGCGGGACTAAACACAGATACGCAGTATTTT.

This chain links TRBV7-8 with TRBJ2-1; TRBD1 matches 7 bases. The CDR3 spans 17 residues. Germline-derived CDR1 and CDR2 are SGHVS and FQNEAQ. V lost 4 bases and J lost 0; bases outside the gene matches: 9. The CDR3: CASSSLYRGSSYNEQFF. The CDR3 DNA sequence: TGTGCCAGCAGCTCCTTATACAGGGGAAGCTCCTACAATGAGCAGTTCTTC.

The rearrangement joins TRBV6-5 to TRBJ2-7, with TRBD1 matching 9 bases. Germline trimming cut 2 bases from V and 5 bases from J; bases unmatched to any gene: 7. This CDR3 comprises 15 residues. CDR1 is MNHEY and CDR2 is SVGAGI in the germline V gene. As DNA, the CDR3 is TGTGCCAGCAGTTACACCCCTGACAGGGGGGACGAGCAGTACTTC. Protein sequence: CASSYTPDRGDEQYF.

The gene calls are TRBV30 and TRBJ1-1; D is uncertain. V shed 4 bases and J shed 6 bases, with 9 bases lying between them. Germline loops: CDR1 GTSNPN, CDR2 SVGIG (reference sequence). The CDR3 consists of 11 residues. The CDR3 sequence: CAWIIYSEAFF. CDR3 DNA: TGTGCCTGGATAATCTACTCTGAAGCTTTCTTT.

The chain links TRBV6-5 to TRBJ1-6; 9 bases line up with TRBD1. The CDR3 sequence is 15 residues long. V lost 1 base and J lost 8; bases outside the gene matches: 3. Germline loops: CDR1 MNHEY, CDR2 SVGAGI. The CDR3 spells CASSYYGQGYSPLHF. Here the CDR3 DNA reads TGTGCCAGCAGTTACTATGGACAGGGGTATTCACCCCTCCACTTT.

The J gene is TRBJ1-1, the V gene TRBV4-2; no clear D gene. The CDR3 is made up of 15 amino acids. Trimming removed 0 bases at V and 3 bases at J, with 11 bases between. CDR1 and CDR2 (germline): LGHNA, YNFKEQ. The CDR3 DNA is TGTGCCAGCAGCCAAGAGGAGGGCAGCCACACTGAAGCTTTCTTT. As protein: CASSQEEGSHTEAFF.

The rearrangement uses TRBV5-1 and TRBJ2-7; 8 bases align to TRBD1. CDR1 is SGHRS, CDR2 YFSETQ, per germline. Unmatched junction bases numbered 8, after V lost 4 bases and J lost 2 bases. The CDR3 consists of 15 residues. The CDR3 DNA reads as TGCGCCAGCAGCGAACAGACAGGGGCTCCCTACGAGCAGTACTTC. Encoded protein: CASSEQTGAPYEQYF.

V usage is TRBV28 and J usage is TRBJ2-7, with TRBD1 matching over 8 bases. This CDR3 is 14 amino acids long. Germline CDR1 reads MDHEN; CDR2 reads SYDVKM. J was trimmed by 6 bases and V by 1 base; bases with no gene match: 5. CDR3 residues: CASSLSDREFEQYF. CDR3 nucleotides: TGTGCCAGCAGTTTATCGGACAGGGAGTTCGAGCAGTACTTC.

The chain couples TRBV3-1 (or the pseudogene TRBV3-2) to TRBJ2-3; 8 bases fit TRBD2. J was trimmed by 2 bases and V by 1 base; bases with no gene match: 8. The germline V gene has CDR1 LGHDT and CDR2 YNNKEL (reference sequence). The CDR3 loop spans 17 amino acids. Written as DNA, the CDR3 is TGTGCCAGCAGCCAAGTCATGGGACTAGGGTACACAGATACGCAGTATTTT. Protein sequence: CASSQVMGLGYTDTQYF.

V usage is TRBV27 and J usage is TRBJ1-6; 7 positions agree with TRBD1. V shed 3 bases, J shed 9 bases, and the junction held 14 bases outside the gene matches. The CDR3 runs to 17 residues. Germline V CDR1 and CDR2: MNHEY, SMNVEV (reference sequence). DNA for the CDR3: TGTGCCAGCAGTTTCAGGATCAGACAGGGTACGGGTTCACCCCTCCACTTT. It specifies CASSFRIRQGTGSPLHF.

DNA for the CDR3: TGTGCCAGCAGCCCCGGGACAAGAAGGGGCGGGGAGCTGTTTTTT. It encodes CASSPGTRRGGELFF. The V and J genes are TRBV7-2 and TRBJ2-2, with a tentative D call TRBD1 (6 bases). The V end lost 5 bases, the J end lost 7 bases, and 17 bases lay between the germline ends. This CDR3 comprises 15 residues. From germline, CDR1 is SGHTA and CDR2 FQGNSA.

This clone was recorded once. The chain carries TRBV30 and TRBJ2-3, with 8 nucleotides matching TRBD2. The V segment lost 8 bases and the J segment 5 bases; nucleotides outside the gene matches: 9. This CDR3 comprises 13 residues. Germline V gene lookup returns CDR1 GTSNPN and CDR2 SVGIG (reference sequence). The CDR3 spells CAQDSGRGDTQYF. In DNA form, the CDR3 reads TGTGCCCAGGACAGCGGGAGAGGAGATACGCAGTATTTT.